This entry lists 18 T cell receptor beta chains sequenced from one sample in a study of Ad26.COV2.S vaccination and SARS-CoV-2 variants. Some clones are missing from TCRdb's copy, which holds only in-frame ones; the method was immunoSEQ multiplex PCR. This table has 510,000 or so clones, around 85% appearing once. Stated treatment: some 19 received Ad26.COV2.S at low or high dose, single or two shots; five or six received placebo; per-sample allocation not given. Repertoires come from day 63 after the first vaccine or placebo injection. Sample: peripheral blood, taken in a trial of Ad26.COV2.S vaccine versus placebo. These receptors were collected from a person aged 18-60 years who received the Ad26.COV2.S COVID-19 vaccine or a placebo.

The chain combines TRBV28 with TRBJ2-3, with 8 bases lining up with TRBD1. V lost 6 bases, J lost 4 bases, and 6 bases stayed unmatched. Germline loops: CDR1 MDHEN, CDR2 SYDVKM. The CDR3 length is 14 residues. The CDR3 sequence: CASSRRTGSDTQYF. CDR3 in DNA: TGTGCCAGCAGCCGAAGGACAGGGTCAGATACGCAGTATTTT.

V gene TRBV7-6 combines with J gene TRBJ2-1; possibly TRBD2 for D (6 bases). This CDR3 spans 15 amino acids. With 1 base removed from V and 7 bases from J, the gap between germline ends came to 14 bases. Looked up from germline, CDR1 is SGHVS and CDR2 is FNYEAQ. The CDR3 loop reads CASSLVLGLGNEQFF. In DNA form, the CDR3 reads TGTGCCAGCAGCTTAGTATTGGGACTGGGTAATGAGCAGTTCTTC.

As to this clone: Different DNA sequences within this sample yield the same CDR3. The V and J genes are TRBV5-1 and TRBJ1-1; possibly TRBD1 for D (5 bases). This CDR3 comprises 15 residues. The germline V gene encodes CDR1 SGHRS and CDR2 YFSETQ. V was trimmed by 0 bases and J by 0 bases, leaving 9 bases between them. The CDR3 nucleotides read TGCGCCAGCAGCTTGGGGACGGGACTGAACACTGAAGCTTTCTTT. Translated, it gives CASSLGTGLNTEAFF.

In the case of this clone: The limits of the CDR3 on the DNA are not certain, so only TCRdb's listed CDR3 is given. The CDR3 here is CASSVGGGTGTSRDYEQYF. V usage is TRBV21-1 and J usage is TRBJ2-7; the DNA was not compared with TRBD1, the D call given in the table. TRBV21-1 is classified as a pseudogene. The CDR3 adds up to 19 amino acids, both ends counted.

The rearrangement joins TRBV3-1 (or the pseudogene TRBV3-2) to TRBJ1-1; no clear D. The germline V and J ends were trimmed by 3 bases and 11 bases, with 13 bases remaining between them. Germline V lookup: CDR1 LGHDT, CDR2 YNNKEL (reference sequence). The CDR3 is 12 residues long. The CDR3 DNA is TGTGCCAGCAGCCAGGAACAGCGGAGGGCTTTCTTT. Translating it yields CASSQEQRRAFF.

This chain's CDR3 is CASRPPGGDYGYTF. CDR3 DNA: TGTGCCAGCAGACCTCCGGGAGGGGACTATGGCTACACCTTC. J is TRBJ1-2 and V is TRBV28, with a possible D match to TRBD1 (5 bases). Trimming shortened V by 6 bases and J by 3 bases, and 14 bases separated the two germline ends. The CDR3 is made up of 14 amino acids. Germline V gene data show CDR1 as MDHEN and CDR2 as SYDVKM.

V usage is TRBV29-1 and J usage is TRBJ2-7; 11 bases are shared with TRBD2. The CDR3 is made up of 15 amino acids. Germline V gene sequence: CDR1 SQVTM, CDR2 ANQGSEA. The junction had 4 bases not matched to a gene; V was cut back by 1 base and J by 2 bases. CDR3 nucleotides: TGCAGCGTTGAAGGAGGGACTAGCGGAACCTACGAGCAGTACTTC. This sequence encodes CSVEGGTSGTYEQYF.

The chain links TRBV10-3 to TRBJ1-5; 8 nucleotides match TRBD1. The CDR3 is made up of 15 amino acids. Germline-derived CDR1 and CDR2 are ENHRY and SYGVKD. V trimming: 6 bases; J trimming: 1 base; junction bases outside the gene matches: 5. CDR3 sequence: CAIRKGQESNQPQHF. The CDR3 bases are TGTGCCATCAGGAAGGGACAGGAGAGCAATCAGCCCCAGCATTTT.

In this sample, this clone turned up once. The rearrangement uses TRBV28 and TRBJ2-7; D may be TRBD2 (6 bases). V was clipped by 5 bases and J by 3 bases, with 20 bases between them. The CDR3 runs 16 residues. CDR1 is MDHEN, CDR2 SYDVKM, per germline. CDR3 nucleotide sequence: TGTGCCAGCAGTCTCCGGAGACTAGTAAAAGACTACGAGCAGTACTTC. Encoded protein: CASSLRRLVKDYEQYF.

This clone has a handful of counts. V gene TRBV6-5 combines with J gene TRBJ1-4; unclear D gene. The germline CDR1 and CDR2 sequences are MNHEY and SVGAGI. The V gene lost 2 bases and the J gene lost 6 bases, with 7 bases spanning the gap. The CDR3 consists of 13 residues. The CDR3 DNA follows: TGTGCCAGCAGTTACCGATTGGATGAAAAACTGTTTTTT. Its translation is CASSYRLDEKLFF.

The gene calls are TRBV5-5 and TRBJ1-2; a possible D gene is TRBD1 (6 bases). V lost 0 bases and J lost 1, with 13 bases in between. CDR1 is SGHKS, CDR2 YYEKEE, per germline (reference sequence). CDR3 length: 16 residues. The CDR3 loop reads CASSLAGTSLNYGYTF. CDR3 bases: TGTGCCAGCAGCTTGGCGGGGACAAGCCTTAACTATGGCTACACCTTC.

The chain employs TRBV27 and TRBJ1-6, with D uncertain. The CDR3 has 12 amino acids. Between the trimmed V and J ends, which lost 1 base and 5 bases, there was a span of 0 bases. Per the germline V gene, CDR1 is MNHEY and CDR2 is SMNVEV (reference sequence). CDR3 coding DNA: TGTGCCAGCAGTTTATATAATTCACCCCTCCACTTT. This gives the protein CASSLYNSPLHF.

The rearrangement joins TRBV4-2 to TRBJ2-1; 10 bases fit TRBD2. Germline V gene data show CDR1 as LGHNA and CDR2 as YNFKEQ. CDR3 length equals 15 residues. The V gene end was trimmed by 4 bases and the J gene end by 5 bases; junction bases not matched to a gene: 5. The CDR3 DNA reads TGTGCCAGCAGCCGAGGGACTAGCGCCCACAATGAGCAGTTCTTC. Protein product: CASSRGTSAHNEQFF.

The chain uses TRBV7-2 and TRBJ2-1; 8 bases map to TRBD1. The CDR3 has 16 amino acids. Germline lookup yields CDR1 SGHTA and CDR2 FQGNSA. J gave up 8 bases and V 0 bases, and 9 bases lay outside the gene matches. Written as DNA, the CDR3 is TGTGCCAGCAGCTTAGCGGGAGGACAGGGAAAGGATGAGCAGTTCTTC. It is translated as CASSLAGGQGKDEQFF. Together with reference TRBV7-2 and TRBJ2-1, the CDR3 gives the full variable domain: GAGVSQSPSNKVTEKGKDVELRCDPISGHTALYWYRQSLGQGLEFLIYFQGNSAPDKSGLPSDRFSAERTGGSVSTLTIQRTQQEDSAVYLCASSLAGGQGKDEQFFGPGTRLTVL.

The rearrangement joins TRBV5-1 to TRBJ2-2; D perhaps matches TRBD1 (5 bases). The CDR3 loop spans 15 amino acids. Germline values: CDR1 SGHRS, CDR2 YFSETQ. V lost 5 bases and J 3 bases, leaving 14 bases between the germline ends. The CDR3 sequence is CASSENRRDTGELFF. CDR3 nucleotide sequence: TGCGCCAGCAGTGAGAACCGCAGGGACACCGGGGAGCTGTTTTTT. Drawing the rest from reference TRBV5-1 and TRBJ2-2, the complete variable domain is KAGVTQTPRYLIKTRGQQVTLSCSPISGHRSVSWYQQTPGQGLQFLFEYFSETQRNKGNFPGRFSGRQFSNSRSEMNVSTLELGDSALYLCASSENRRDTGELFFGEGSRLTVL.

The chain carries TRBV27 and TRBJ2-7; 8 bases are shared with TRBD1. The V segment lost 8 bases and the J segment 2 bases; nucleotides outside the gene matches: 8. Per germline, CDR1 MNHEY and CDR2 SMNVEV (reference sequence). The CDR3 extends over 14 amino acids. The CDR3 spells CASGGQEFTYEQYF. Written as DNA, the CDR3 is TGTGCCAGCGGGGGACAGGAATTTACCTACGAGCAGTACTTC.

This chain uses TRBV9 with TRBJ2-3; the D is unclear. Per the germline V gene, CDR1 is SGDLS and CDR2 is YYNGEE. CDR3 size: 14 residues. Trimming cost V 0 bases and J 5 bases, with 10 bases left between them. The CDR3 nucleotides are TGTGCCAGCAGCGTAGGTAGTTCTAGAGATACGCAGTATTTT. Its protein product is CASSVGSSRDTQYF.

This clone appeared a few times. This chain uses TRBV19 with TRBJ1-2, with D hard to call. The germline V and J ends were trimmed by 3 bases and 0 bases, with 8 bases remaining between them. The CDR3 sequence is 14 residues long. The germline V gene has CDR1 LNHDA and CDR2 SQIVND (reference sequence). The CDR3 DNA reads TGTGCCAGTAGTATTCTGGGGTCTAACTATGGCTACACCTTC. It is translated as CASSILGSNYGYTF.